Described below is a single TCR beta chain sequence and its context. The antigen remains unidentified. The junction and the germline gene differ at one end; a read error may be behind it. The data derive from a study of regulatory T cells in long-lasting Graves disease. The TCR beta library used iRepertoire HTBI primers with Arm-PCR amplification of CDR3. In the original processing: The identification of under 65 TRBV and roughly 15 TRBJ segments was made across samples. TCRdb ran MiXCR on the multiplex PCR reads and lists one entry per CDR3 protein. These V and J calls rely on TCRdb rather than the paper's analysis. The repertoire holds around 500,000 distinct CDR3 sequences, with approximately 12% as singletons. Germline loops: CDR1 SGDLS, CDR2 YYNGEE. The CDR3 consists of 13 residues. Time point defined: newly diagnosed GD, antithyroid drugs for less than 3 months. The TCR library was prepared using RNA isolated from PBMCs. In each case, Graves' disease was diagnosed per American Thyroid Association guidelines.

Study-wide points: The researchers studied only peripheral blood, not thyroid tissue. Newly diagnosed disease favored TRBV20-1 and TRBJ2-1 over persistent disease.

These records were also assigned to another study, of T cells in Graves' hyperthyroidism and ophthalmopathy.

The chain uses TRBV9 and TRBJ2-5; D is unclear. The sequences come from peripheral blood mononuclear cells (PBMCs), collected at new diagnosis, from a patient treated with antithyroid drugs. The sequence came from a man aged 25-45 years with Graves disease. CDR3 amino acids: CASSLGGLEAQYF. CDR3 bases: TGTGCCAGCAGCTTGGGTGGCTTAGAGGCCCAGTACTTC.